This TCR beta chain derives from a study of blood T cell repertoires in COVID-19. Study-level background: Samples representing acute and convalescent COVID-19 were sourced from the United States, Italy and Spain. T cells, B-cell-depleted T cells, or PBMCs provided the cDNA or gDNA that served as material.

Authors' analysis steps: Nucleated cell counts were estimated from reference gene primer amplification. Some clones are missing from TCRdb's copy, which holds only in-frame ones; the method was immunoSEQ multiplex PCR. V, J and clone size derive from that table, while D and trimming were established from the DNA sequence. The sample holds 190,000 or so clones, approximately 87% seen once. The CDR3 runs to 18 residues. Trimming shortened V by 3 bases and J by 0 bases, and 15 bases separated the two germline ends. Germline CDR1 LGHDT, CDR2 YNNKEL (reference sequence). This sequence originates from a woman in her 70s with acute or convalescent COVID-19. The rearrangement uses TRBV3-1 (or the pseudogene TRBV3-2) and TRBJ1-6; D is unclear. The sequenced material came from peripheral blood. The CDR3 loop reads CASSHQRPGISYNSPLHF. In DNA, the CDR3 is TGTGCCAGCAGCCACCAGCGGCCGGGGATCTCCTATAATTCACCCCTCCACTTT.